These 27 T cell receptor beta chains were sequenced from one sample in a study of shared clonotypes between healthy human individuals. Assay used: immunoSEQ multiplex PCR; TCRdb lists only in-frame clones, some missing. Counted here are approximately 1.4 million clones, roughly 98% occurring once; the ten biggest clones make up roughly 0.42%. Sequenced material: naive CD4+ T cells sorted from blood. The subset here: CD45RA+ positively selected. These receptors all stem from a man younger than 45 in good health.

The V call is TRBV28, the J call TRBJ2-2; D gene ambiguous. V gave up 11 bases and J gave up 5 bases, with 15 bases separating them. This CDR3 contains 13 residues. CDR1 and CDR2 (germline): MDHEN, SYDVKM. CDR3 sequence reads: CAAQSRVTGELFF. The CDR3 DNA reads TGTGCCGCGCAGTCAAGGGTAACCGGGGAGCTGTTTTTT.

The CDR3 loop reads CASSTLAGDYEQYF. The CDR3 coding sequence is TGTGCCAGTAGTACTTTAGCGGGAGACTACGAGCAGTACTTC. The rearrangement joins TRBV19 to TRBJ2-7; 9 nucleotides line up with TRBD2. The CDR3 has 14 residues. V lost 4 bases to trimming and J lost 3 bases; unmatched junction nucleotides: 4. Germline V gene data show CDR1 as LNHDA and CDR2 as SQIVND (reference sequence). Full variable domain (missing parts from reference TRBV19 and TRBJ2-7): DGGITQSPKYLFRKEGQNVTLSCEQNLNHDAMYWYRQDPGQGLRLIYYSQIVNDFQKGDIAEGYSVSREKKESFPLTVTSAQKNPTAFYLCASSTLAGDYEQYFGPGTRLTVT.

V and J are TRBV2 and TRBJ1-4; unclear D gene. The CDR3 is made up of 16 amino acids. Germline lookup yields CDR1 SNHLY and CDR2 FYNNEI. The V gene lost 5 bases and the J gene lost 3 bases, with 16 bases spanning the gap. As DNA, the CDR3 is TGTGCCAGCAGTAATTCCCCCGGGCGGTCTAATGAAAAACTGTTTTTT. This codes for CASSNSPGRSNEKLFF.

The chain links TRBV10-2 to TRBJ2-3; D gene ambiguous. The CDR3 runs 13 residues. V lost 6 bases and J lost 5, with 12 bases in between. CDR1 is WSHSY and CDR2 is SAAADI in the germline V gene. CDR3 amino acids: CASRQIGVDTQYF. DNA for the CDR3: TGCGCCAGCAGACAGATTGGGGTAGATACGCAGTATTTT.

Notes on this clone: This CDR3 is also generated by other DNA sequences in the sample. The rearrangement links TRBV7-9 to TRBJ2-3, with a possible D match to TRBD2 (6 bases). This CDR3 spans 14 amino acids. Trimming removed 5 bases at V and 3 bases at J, with 12 bases between. In germline, CDR1 is SEHNR, CDR2 FQNEAQ (reference sequence). Here the CDR3 reads CASSPRELTDTQYF. The CDR3 DNA sequence: TGTGCCAGCAGCCCCCGGGAGCTGACAGATACGCAGTATTTT.

The chain combines TRBV2 with TRBJ2-2; 7 positions agree with TRBD2. The germline gives CDR1 SNHLY, CDR2 FYNNEI. The ends lost 5 bases at V and 7 bases at J; junction bases unmatched: 13. The CDR3 contains 16 residues. The DNA of the CDR3 is TGTGCCAGCAGTCCCGAGGGAGGGGTAAGAGGCGGGGAGCTGTTTTTT. This codes for CASSPEGGVRGGELFF.

V usage is TRBV19 and J usage is TRBJ2-1; D gene uncertain. The CDR3 is 15 residues long. Deletions cut 3 bases from V and 1 base from J, with 10 bases between. Germline assignment: CDR1 LNHDA and CDR2 SQIVND (reference sequence). This CDR3 is CASSIIAASYNEQFF. The CDR3 DNA sequence: TGTGCCAGTAGTATTATAGCTGCTTCCTACAATGAGCAGTTCTTC. The entire variable domain, with the rest obtained from reference TRBV19 and TRBJ2-1, is as follows: DGGITQSPKYLFRKEGQNVTLSCEQNLNHDAMYWYRQDPGQGLRLIYYSQIVNDFQKGDIAEGYSVSREKKESFPLTVTSAQKNPTAFYLCASSIIAASYNEQFFGPGTRLTVL.

V is TRBV18 and J is TRBJ2-5; D possibly corresponds to TRBD1 (5 bases). The CDR3 is 19 residues long. Germline lookup yields CDR1 KGHSH and CDR2 LQKENI. Between the trimmed V and J ends, which lost 3 bases and 0 bases, there was a span of 23 bases. CDR3 sequence reads: CASSPVIAETGANQETQYF. The CDR3 DNA reads as TGTGCCAGCTCACCTGTCATTGCCGAAACAGGAGCCAACCAAGAGACCCAGTACTTC.

The rearrangement links TRBV14 to TRBJ2-2; 12 bases line up with TRBD2. This CDR3 has 16 residues. Germline V CDR1 and CDR2: SGHDN, FVKESK. The ends lost 3 bases at V and 6 bases at J; junction bases unmatched: 5. The CDR3 protein is CASSHRLAGVPGELFF. Here the CDR3 DNA reads TGTGCCAGCAGCCACAGACTAGCGGGAGTTCCCGGGGAGCTGTTTTTT.

The chain combines TRBV7-9 with TRBJ2-3, with 8 bases lining up with TRBD1. Germline trimming cut 5 bases from V and 0 bases from J; bases unmatched to any gene: 4. Germline values: CDR1 SEHNR, CDR2 FQNEAQ (reference sequence). The CDR3 runs to 15 residues. The CDR3 region is CASSTQGESTDTQYF. CDR3 in DNA: TGTGCCAGCAGCACACAGGGGGAGAGCACAGATACGCAGTATTTT.

The chain employs TRBV19 and TRBJ2-1; 14 nucleotides match TRBD2. The CDR3 is made up of 16 amino acids. The V segment lost 4 bases and the J segment 8 bases; nucleotides outside the gene matches: 7. Germline V gene sequence: CDR1 LNHDA, CDR2 SQIVND (reference sequence). CDR3 region: CASSTLTSGRGDEQFF. DNA for the CDR3: TGTGCCAGTAGTACCCTGACTAGCGGGAGGGGGGATGAGCAGTTCTTC.

The chain joins TRBV28 to TRBJ1-5, with no clear D. The ends were cut back, 5 bases at V and 4 bases at J, with 12 bases in the middle. The germline V gene has CDR1 MDHEN and CDR2 SYDVKM. This CDR3 spans 14 amino acids. DNA for the CDR3: TGTGCCAGCAGTACTATAGGCGGGAATCAGCCCCAGCATTTT. It specifies CASSTIGGNQPQHF.

The chain combines TRBV6-4 with TRBJ2-7; tentative D call: TRBD2 (5 bases). CDR3 length: 15 amino acids. Trimming removed 0 bases at V and 2 bases at J, with 11 bases between. From germline, CDR1 is MRHNA and CDR2 SNTAGT. The CDR3 here is CASSDSRRSAYEQYF. The CDR3 nucleotides are TGTGCCAGCAGTGACTCACGGAGGTCAGCCTACGAGCAGTACTTC.

The J gene is TRBJ2-5, the V gene TRBV9; D remains ambiguous. The CDR3 has 13 amino acids. CDR1 and CDR2 (germline): SGDLS, YYNGEE. V gave up 0 bases and J gave up 5 bases, with 8 bases separating them. CDR3 nucleotides: TGTGCCAGCAGCGTAGTAGGTTTGGAGACCCAGTACTTC. Encoded protein: CASSVVGLETQYF.

V and J are TRBV25-1 and TRBJ2-1; no clear D gene. Trimming took 2 bases from V and 10 from J, leaving 15 bases between them. Germline V lookup: CDR1 MGHDK, CDR2 SYGVNS. The CDR3 totals 14 residues. The CDR3 sequence: CASSEKLYEREQFF. The CDR3 bases are TGTGCCAGCAGTGAAAAACTATACGAGAGGGAGCAGTTCTTC.

V gene TRBV2 combines with J gene TRBJ2-5; no firm D call. This CDR3 region has 14 residues. CDR1 and CDR2 (germline): SNHLY, FYNNEI. The V end lost 7 bases, the J end lost 5 bases, and 17 bases lay between the germline ends. CDR3 DNA sequence: TGTGCCAGCAAACTACCGGACGGGTCCGAGACCCAGTACTTC. Residues: CASKLPDGSETQYF.

CDR3 sequence: CASSTAGGTGRSDTQYF. The CDR3 DNA follows: TGTGCCAGCAGCACCGCGGGCGGGACAGGGAGGTCAGATACGCAGTATTTT. The chain joins TRBV7-2 to TRBJ2-3; 9 nucleotides match TRBD1. This CDR3 has 17 residues. Trimming at V came to 5 bases and at J to 4 bases, leaving 13 bases not matched to a gene. Germline V gene data show CDR1 as SGHTA and CDR2 as FQGNSA.

The rearrangement uses TRBV28 and TRBJ2-7; tentatively, D is TRBD1 (5 bases). CDR1 is MDHEN, CDR2 SYDVKM, per germline. Trimming took off 7 bases at V and 2 bases at J, with 15 bases between the two ends. The CDR3 contains 14 residues. CDR3 amino acids: CASKLQEPPYEQYF. The CDR3 nucleotides are TGTGCCAGCAAACTACAGGAACCTCCCTACGAGCAGTACTTC.

The count of this clone is one. The chain combines TRBV11-2 with TRBJ1-1; TRBD1 matches 7 bases. With V trimmed by 5 bases and J by 1 base, 7 bases remained unmatched. From germline, CDR1 is SGHAT and CDR2 FQNNGV. The CDR3 sequence is 15 residues long. CDR3 in amino acids: CASSPRDRPNTEAFF. The CDR3 DNA reads TGTGCCAGCAGCCCCCGGGACAGACCGAACACTGAAGCTTTCTTT.

The V gene is TRBV18, the J gene TRBJ2-3, with D possibly being TRBD2 (6 bases). Germline V lookup: CDR1 KGHSH, CDR2 LQKENI. This CDR3 region has 16 residues. V was cut by 5 bases and J by 0 bases, with 15 bases left in between. CDR3 bases: TGTGCCAGCTCATCCTCGCGGGGCGCGAGCACAGATACGCAGTATTTT. As protein: CASSSSRGASTDTQYF. The entire variable domain, with the rest obtained from reference TRBV18 and TRBJ2-3, is as follows: NAGVMQNPRHLVRRRGQEARLRCSPMKGHSHVYWYRQLPEEGLKFMVYLQKENIIDESGMPKERFSAEFPKEGPSILRIQQVVRGDSAAYFCASSSSRGASTDTQYFGPGTRLTVL.

The chain recombines TRBV28 with TRBJ2-5, with D possibly matching TRBD1 (6 bases). The CDR3 totals 12 residues. Trimming stripped 7 bases from V and 5 bases from J, with 11 bases between. The germline V gene encodes CDR1 MDHEN and CDR2 SYDVKM. Written as DNA, the CDR3 is TGTGCCAGCACATCAGGGGTGGAGACCCAGTACTTC. This gives the protein CASTSGVETQYF.

V and J are TRBV19 and TRBJ1-1; D uncertain. The length of the CDR3 is 13 residues. The germline V gene has CDR1 LNHDA and CDR2 SQIVND (reference sequence). Trimming took 1 base from V and 5 from J, leaving 8 bases between them. The CDR3 region has the DNA TGTGCCAGTAGTATAGCGTGGGGAACTGAAGCTTTCTTT. Amino acid sequence: CASSIAWGTEAFF.

The chain recombines TRBV28 with TRBJ2-1, with TRBD2 matching 13 bases. Germline values: CDR1 MDHEN, CDR2 SYDVKM. With 8 bases clipped from V and 4 bases from J, the junction kept 5 bases outside the gene matches. This CDR3 has 15 residues. The chain's CDR3 is CASGTSGIGYNEQFF. DNA for the CDR3: TGTGCCAGCGGGACTAGCGGGATCGGTTACAATGAGCAGTTCTTC.

The J gene is TRBJ2-1, the V gene TRBV27; TRBD2 matches at 9 bases. V shed 8 bases, J shed 2 bases, and the junction held 16 bases outside the gene matches. The CDR3 sequence is 18 residues long. Per the germline V gene, CDR1 is MNHEY and CDR2 is SMNVEV (reference sequence). Here the CDR3 DNA reads TGTGCCAGCCGCATGGAACTAGCGGGCACTAGAACCTACAATGAGCAGTTCTTC. This translates into CASRMELAGTRTYNEQFF.

V gene TRBV19 combines with J gene TRBJ1-5, with 9 nucleotides matching TRBD1. The V segment lost 7 bases and the J segment 6 bases; nucleotides outside the gene matches: 10. Germline CDR1 is LNHDA and CDR2 is SQIVND (reference sequence). The CDR3 is made up of 15 amino acids. The CDR3 reads CASTNDRGRGQPQHF. CDR3 nucleotide sequence: TGTGCCAGTACTAATGACAGGGGGAGAGGTCAGCCCCAGCATTTT.

The chain links TRBV28 to TRBJ1-5; D may be TRBD1 (5 bases). CDR1 MDHEN and CDR2 SYDVKM come from the germline V gene. CDR3 size: 16 residues. Trimming cost V 2 bases and J 8 bases, with 19 bases left between them. CDR3 DNA: TGTGCCAGCAGTTTAACGCAGGGTCTTGCAGGGAAGCCCCAGCATTTT. It translates to CASSLTQGLAGKPQHF.

V is TRBV2 and J is TRBJ2-7; D call uncertain. Germline CDR1 and CDR2: SNHLY and FYNNEI. This CDR3 region has 11 residues. Trimming took off 10 bases at V and 4 bases at J, with 11 bases between the two ends. In nucleotides, the CDR3 is TGTGCCACAATCAAGGGTTACGAGCAGTACTTC. The encoded protein is CATIKGYEQYF.